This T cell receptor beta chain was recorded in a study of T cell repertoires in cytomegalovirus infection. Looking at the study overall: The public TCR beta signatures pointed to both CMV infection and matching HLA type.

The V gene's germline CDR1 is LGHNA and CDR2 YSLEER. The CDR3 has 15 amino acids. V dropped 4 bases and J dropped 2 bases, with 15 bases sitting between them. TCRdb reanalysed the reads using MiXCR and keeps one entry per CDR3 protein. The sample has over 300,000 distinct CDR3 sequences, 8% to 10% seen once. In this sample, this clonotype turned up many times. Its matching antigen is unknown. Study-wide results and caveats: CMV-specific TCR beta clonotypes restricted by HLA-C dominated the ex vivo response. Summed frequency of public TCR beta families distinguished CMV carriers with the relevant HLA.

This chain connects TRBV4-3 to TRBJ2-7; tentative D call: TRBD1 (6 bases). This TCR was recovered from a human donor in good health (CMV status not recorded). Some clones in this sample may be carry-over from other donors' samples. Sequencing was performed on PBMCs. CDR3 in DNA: TGCGCCAGCAGCCTTGGACAGCTTCCTCCCTACGAGCAGTACTTC. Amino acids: CASSLGQLPPYEQYF.